The present entry profiles one T cell receptor beta chain with its context. Antigen unknown. The CDR3 sequence is 15 residues long. Germline V lookup: CDR1 SGHTA, CDR2 FQGNSA. Trimming pared 1 base from V and 1 base from J, leaving 11 bases between. This sample is part of a study of metastatic and nonmetastatic thyroid tumors. Looking at the study overall: Patients with malignant and benign thyroid disease provided blood and tumor or nodule tissue, whose repertoires were compared. Study observations and caveats: Benign nodules were reported to have significantly lower TCR beta diversity than malignant thyroid tumors, in blood and tumor.

There were no patients who had received any treatment before thyroid surgery. Per the study methods: Using the CDR3 differences seen across clinicopathological groups, the authors built a distant-metastasis classifier for papillary thyroid cancer, which was meant to discriminate distant-metastatic patients. TCRdb reanalyzed the PCR reads with MiXCR. The V and J calls come from TCRdb's annotation, not from the publication. Of about 16,000 clones detected, about 29% appear once; the ten largest clones hold about 12%. The gene calls are TRBV7-2 and TRBJ2-7; the D is unclear. The clonotype was recovered from a male donor with papillary thyroid cancer or a benign thyroid nodule (not recorded which). Some clones in this sample may be carry-over from other donors' samples. Material for sequencing was tumor tissue. The CDR3 DNA reads TGTGCCAGCAGCTTAGGTCTCCAGGAGTCCTACGAGCAGTACTTC. As protein: CASSLGLQESYEQYF. Together with reference TRBV7-2 and TRBJ2-7, the CDR3 gives the full variable domain: GAGVSQSPSNKVTEKGKDVELRCDPISGHTALYWYRQSLGQGLEFLIYFQGNSAPDKSGLPSDRFSAERTGGSVSTLTIQRTQQEDSAVYLCASSLGLQESYEQYFGPGTRLTVT.